This T cell receptor beta chain originates from a study of early stage breast cancer tumors. Overall study context: Most invasive tumors, about 70% of the 16, were ER+/PR+/HER2-. General observations from the study: Functional markers like CD4, CD8 and FOXP3 were missed in bulk sequencing. Compared with adjacent normal breast tissue, tumors showed roughly 2.5-fold greater T cell density and higher clonality.

Worth noting for this clone: Its antigen is not identified.

Per the germline V gene, CDR1 is SGHRS and CDR2 is YFSETQ. Deletions cut 6 bases from V and 1 base from J, with 19 bases between. The CDR3 spans 16 residues. The method was immunoSEQ multiplex PCR; TCRdb's version includes in-frame clones alone and lacks a portion of them. This table has about 53,000 clones, about nine tenths appearing once. The rearrangement links TRBV5-1 to TRBJ1-1; D may be TRBD1 (6 bases). The sample taken for sequencing was blood. This clonotype was obtained from a person between 65 and 79 years old with breast cancer. The CDR3 is CASTDAAGASNTEAFF. The CDR3, as DNA: TGCGCCAGCACCGATGCCGCAGGGGCCTCGAACACTGAAGCTTTCTTT.